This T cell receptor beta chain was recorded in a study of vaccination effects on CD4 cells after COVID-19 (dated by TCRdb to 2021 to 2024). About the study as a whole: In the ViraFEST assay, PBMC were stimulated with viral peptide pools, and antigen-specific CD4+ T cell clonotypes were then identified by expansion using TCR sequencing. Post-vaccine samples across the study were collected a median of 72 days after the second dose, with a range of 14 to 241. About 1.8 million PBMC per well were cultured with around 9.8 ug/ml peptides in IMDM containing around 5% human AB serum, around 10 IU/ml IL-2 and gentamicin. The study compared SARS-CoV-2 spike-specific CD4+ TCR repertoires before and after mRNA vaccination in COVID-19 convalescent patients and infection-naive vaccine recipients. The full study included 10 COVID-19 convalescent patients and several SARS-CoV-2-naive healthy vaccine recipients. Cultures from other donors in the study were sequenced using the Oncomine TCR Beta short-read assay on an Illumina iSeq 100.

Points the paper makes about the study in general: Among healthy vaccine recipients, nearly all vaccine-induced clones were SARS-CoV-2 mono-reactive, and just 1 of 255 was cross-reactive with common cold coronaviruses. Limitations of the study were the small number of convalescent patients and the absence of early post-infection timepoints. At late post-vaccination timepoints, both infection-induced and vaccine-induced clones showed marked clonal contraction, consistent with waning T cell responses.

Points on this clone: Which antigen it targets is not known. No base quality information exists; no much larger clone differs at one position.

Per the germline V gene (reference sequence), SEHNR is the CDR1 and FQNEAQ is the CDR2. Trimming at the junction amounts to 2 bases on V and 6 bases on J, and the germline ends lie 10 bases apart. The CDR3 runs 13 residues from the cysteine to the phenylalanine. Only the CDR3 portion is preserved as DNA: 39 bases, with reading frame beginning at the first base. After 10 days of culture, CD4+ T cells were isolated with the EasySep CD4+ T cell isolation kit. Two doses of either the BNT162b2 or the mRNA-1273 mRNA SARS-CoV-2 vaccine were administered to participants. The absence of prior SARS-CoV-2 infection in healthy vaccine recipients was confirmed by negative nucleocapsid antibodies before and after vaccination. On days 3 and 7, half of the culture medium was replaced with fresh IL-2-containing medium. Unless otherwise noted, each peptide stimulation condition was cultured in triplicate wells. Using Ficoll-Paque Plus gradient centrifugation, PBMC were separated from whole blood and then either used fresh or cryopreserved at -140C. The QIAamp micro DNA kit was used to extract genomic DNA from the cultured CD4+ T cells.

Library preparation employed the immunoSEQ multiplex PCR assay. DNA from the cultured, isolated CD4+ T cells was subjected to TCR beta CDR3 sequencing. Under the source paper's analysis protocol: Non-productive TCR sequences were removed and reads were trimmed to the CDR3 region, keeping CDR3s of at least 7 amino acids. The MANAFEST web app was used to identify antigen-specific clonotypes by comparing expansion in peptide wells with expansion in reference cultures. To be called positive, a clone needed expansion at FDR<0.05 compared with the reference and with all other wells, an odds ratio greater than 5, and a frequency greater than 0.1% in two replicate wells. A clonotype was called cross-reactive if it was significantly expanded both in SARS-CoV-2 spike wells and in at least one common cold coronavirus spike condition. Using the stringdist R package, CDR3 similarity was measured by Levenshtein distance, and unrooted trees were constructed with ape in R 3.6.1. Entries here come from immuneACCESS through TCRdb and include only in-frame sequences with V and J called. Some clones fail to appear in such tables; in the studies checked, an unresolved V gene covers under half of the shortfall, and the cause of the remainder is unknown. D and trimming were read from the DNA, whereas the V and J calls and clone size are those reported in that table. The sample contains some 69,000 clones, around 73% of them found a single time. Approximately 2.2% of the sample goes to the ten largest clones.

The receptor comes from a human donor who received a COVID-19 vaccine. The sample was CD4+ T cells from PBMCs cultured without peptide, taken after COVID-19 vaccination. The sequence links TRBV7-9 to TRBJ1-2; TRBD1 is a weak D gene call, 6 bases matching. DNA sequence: TGTGCCAGCAGCTTAACGAGGGGGGATGGCTACACCTTC. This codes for CASSLTRGDGYTF. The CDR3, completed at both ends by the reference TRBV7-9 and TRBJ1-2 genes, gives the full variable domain DTGVSQNPRHKITKRGQNVTFRCDPISEHNRLYWYRQTLGQGPEFLTYFQNEAQLEKSRLLSDRFSAERPKGSFSTLEIQRTEQGDSAMYLCASSLTRGDGYTFGSGTRLTVV.